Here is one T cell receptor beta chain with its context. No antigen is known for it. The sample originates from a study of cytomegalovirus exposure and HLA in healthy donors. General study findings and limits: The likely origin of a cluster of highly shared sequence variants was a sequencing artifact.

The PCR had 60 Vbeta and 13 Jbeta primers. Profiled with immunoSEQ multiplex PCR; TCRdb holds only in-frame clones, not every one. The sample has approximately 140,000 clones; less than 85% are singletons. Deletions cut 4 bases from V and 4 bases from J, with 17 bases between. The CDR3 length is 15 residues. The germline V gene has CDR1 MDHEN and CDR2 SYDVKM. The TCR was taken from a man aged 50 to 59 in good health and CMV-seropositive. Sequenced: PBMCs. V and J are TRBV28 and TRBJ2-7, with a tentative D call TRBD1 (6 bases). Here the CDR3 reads CASSSGHPTIYEQYF. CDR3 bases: TGTGCCAGCAGTTCGGGACACCCGACTATATACGAGCAGTACTTC.